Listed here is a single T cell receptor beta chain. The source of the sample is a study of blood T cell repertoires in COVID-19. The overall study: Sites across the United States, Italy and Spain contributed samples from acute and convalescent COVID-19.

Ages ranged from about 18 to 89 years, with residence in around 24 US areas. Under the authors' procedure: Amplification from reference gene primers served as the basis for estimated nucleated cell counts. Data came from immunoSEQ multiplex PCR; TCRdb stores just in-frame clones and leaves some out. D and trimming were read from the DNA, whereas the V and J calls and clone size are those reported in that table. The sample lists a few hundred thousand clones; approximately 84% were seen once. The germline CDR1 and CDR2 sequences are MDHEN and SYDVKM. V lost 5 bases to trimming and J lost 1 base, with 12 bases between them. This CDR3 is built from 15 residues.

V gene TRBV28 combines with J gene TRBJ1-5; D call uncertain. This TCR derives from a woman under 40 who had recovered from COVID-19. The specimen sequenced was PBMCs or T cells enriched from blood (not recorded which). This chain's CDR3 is CASSVRGGSNQPQHF. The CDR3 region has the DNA TGTGCCAGCAGTGTCCGGGGAGGGAGCAATCAGCCCCAGCATTTT.